A selection of T cell receptor beta chains follows, all from one sample in a study of siplizumab effects on memory and regulatory T cells. These TCRs are of unknown antigen specificity. Here immunoSEQ multiplex PCR was the method, and the copy in TCRdb shows in-frame clones only, minus some. The data hold about 14,000 clones, with 49% observed a single time. The sequenced material came from CFSE-low (dividing) CD4+ T cells sorted from an allogeneic mixed lymphocyte reaction. These receptor sequences come from a human donor in good health; the cells came from an allogeneic mixed lymphocyte reaction. CDR3s include the opening cysteine and the closing phenylalanine or tryptophan. Fields, in order: CDR3 DNA, CDR3 protein, clone size, V gene, D gene, J gene. The D gene is left open where the match is weak. Clone size is stated in some rows and not others, as once, few, many or a class when expanded.

cdr3_nt: TGTGCCAGCAGCGTAGTCGGGACCACCTACGAGCAGTACTTC; cdr3_aa: CASSVVGTTYEQYF; clone_size: once; v_call: TRBV9; d_call: .; j_call: TRBJ2-7
cdr3_nt: TGTGCCAGCAGCTTAATGGCTAGCTCCTACAATGAGCAGTTCTTC; cdr3_aa: CASSLMASSYNEQFF; clone_size: few; v_call: TRBV7-9; d_call: .; j_call: TRBJ2-1
cdr3_nt: TGTGCCTGGAATTCATGTCAGCCCCAGCATTTT; cdr3_aa: CAWNSCQPQHF; clone_size: few; v_call: TRBV30; d_call: .; j_call: TRBJ1-5
cdr3_nt: TGTGCTAGCAGCTTACAGAGGCACCCGAACACCGGGGAGCTGTTTTTT; cdr3_aa: CASSLQRHPNTGELFF; clone_size: few; v_call: TRBV7-7; d_call: .; j_call: TRBJ2-2
cdr3_nt: TGTGCCATCACCGGGACAGGGGTCACCGGGGAGCTGTTTTTT; cdr3_aa: CAITGTGVTGELFF; clone_size: .; v_call: TRBV10-3; d_call: TRBD1; j_call: TRBJ2-2
cdr3_nt: TGTGCCAGTAGTATAGATGGGACAGGGAATCCCTACGAGCAGTACTTC; cdr3_aa: CASSIDGTGNPYEQYF; clone_size: few; v_call: TRBV19; d_call: TRBD1; j_call: TRBJ2-7
cdr3_nt: TGTGCCAGCACCCGCCGGGGGGATTCAACTAATGAAAAACTGTTTTTT; cdr3_aa: CASTRRGDSTNEKLFF; clone_size: medium-sized; v_call: TRBV9; d_call: .; j_call: TRBJ1-4
cdr3_nt: TGTGCCAGCTCAACGGTGGAGGGTTCCTACGAGCAGTACTTC; cdr3_aa: CASSTVEGSYEQYF; clone_size: .; v_call: TRBV18; d_call: .; j_call: TRBJ2-7
cdr3_nt: TGTGCCAGCAGCCCGGGGACGCATACCTACGAGCAGTACTTC; cdr3_aa: CASSPGTHTYEQYF; clone_size: few; v_call: TRBV7-9; d_call: .; j_call: TRBJ2-7
cdr3_nt: TGTGCCAGCAGTTCCAGGGGAGGTACTGAAGCTTTCTTT; cdr3_aa: CASSSRGGTEAFF; clone_size: .; v_call: TRBV6-5; d_call: .; j_call: TRBJ1-1
cdr3_nt: TGTGCCAGCAGCGATAGCGGAGAGACCCAGTACTTC; cdr3_aa: CASSDSGETQYF; clone_size: medium-sized; v_call: TRBV7-9; d_call: .; j_call: TRBJ2-5
cdr3_nt: TGTGCCAGCACTAGAGGACTGAACACTGAAGCTTTCTTT; cdr3_aa: CASTRGLNTEAFF; clone_size: .; v_call: TRBV9; d_call: .; j_call: TRBJ1-1
cdr3_nt: TGTGCTTCAACAGCTAACTATGGCTACACCTTC; cdr3_aa: CASTANYGYTF; clone_size: .; v_call: TRBV30; d_call: .; j_call: TRBJ1-2
cdr3_nt: TGTGCCAGCAGCTTTGGTCAGGGTCGGCTGGACGACGAAAAACTGTTTTTT; cdr3_aa: CASSFGQGRLDDEKLFF; clone_size: .; v_call: TRBV5-5; d_call: .; j_call: TRBJ1-4
cdr3_nt: TGTGCCAGCTCACCGGACCAGGTCAGAGCTGAAGCTTTCTTT; cdr3_aa: CASSPDQVRAEAFF; clone_size: .; v_call: TRBV18; d_call: .; j_call: TRBJ1-1
cdr3_nt: TGTGCCAGCTCATCTTGGACTAGCGGGCACACAGATACGCAGTATTTT; cdr3_aa: CASSSWTSGHTDTQYF; clone_size: .; v_call: TRBV18; d_call: TRBD2; j_call: TRBJ2-3
cdr3_nt: TGTGCCAGCAGTGAATCCAGGGTAGCAGATACGCAGTATTTT; cdr3_aa: CASSESRVADTQYF; clone_size: .; v_call: TRBV25-1; d_call: .; j_call: TRBJ2-3
cdr3_nt: TGTGCCAGTGGGACATCTCCTGGAAACACCATATATTTT; cdr3_aa: CASGTSPGNTIYF; clone_size: few; v_call: TRBV19; d_call: .; j_call: TRBJ1-3
cdr3_nt: TGTGCCAGCTCACCCAGAACCGGGACAGTAGCCTACGAGCAGTACTTC; cdr3_aa: CASSPRTGTVAYEQYF; clone_size: .; v_call: TRBV18; d_call: TRBD1; j_call: TRBJ2-7
cdr3_nt: TGTGCCAGCAGCTTAGCGAGTACAGCCAACACTGAAGCTTTCTTT; cdr3_aa: CASSLASTANTEAFF; clone_size: .; v_call: TRBV7-2; d_call: .; j_call: TRBJ1-1
cdr3_nt: TGTGCCAGCTCACAACAACCCGGGACAGGGGGTAATCAGCCCCAGCATTTT; cdr3_aa: CASSQQPGTGGNQPQHF; clone_size: .; v_call: TRBV18; d_call: TRBD1; j_call: TRBJ1-5
cdr3_nt: TGTGCCAGCAGTGAAGCCGGGGGCCTAACCCAAAGAGACCAGTACTTC; cdr3_aa: CASSEAGGLTQRDQYF; clone_size: .; v_call: TRBV2; d_call: .; j_call: TRBJ2-5
cdr3_nt: TGTGCCAGCAGCGCTCCCTCCCTCGGACAGGGCGCTACAGATACGCAGTATTTT; cdr3_aa: CASSAPSLGQGATDTQYF; clone_size: .; v_call: TRBV9; d_call: TRBD1; j_call: TRBJ2-3
cdr3_nt: TGTGCCAGCAGCTTGGGCGGATTCCGGCGGGGAGGTTGGCATGGCTACACCTTC; cdr3_aa: CASSLGGFRRGGWHGYTF; clone_size: few; v_call: TRBV5-4; d_call: .; j_call: TRBJ1-2
cdr3_nt: TGTGCCAGCAGTAAACGGACAGGATTGACTGAAGCTTTCTTT; cdr3_aa: CASSKRTGLTEAFF; clone_size: .; v_call: TRBV6-5; d_call: TRBD1; j_call: TRBJ1-1
cdr3_nt: TGTGCCAGCAGTCCCCGTGGGGGGCCGGCCTACGAGCAGTACTTC; cdr3_aa: CASSPRGGPAYEQYF; clone_size: .; v_call: TRBV28; d_call: .; j_call: TRBJ2-7
cdr3_nt: TGTGCCAGCAGTGCGACTAGCGGCTACGAGCAGTACTTC; cdr3_aa: CASSATSGYEQYF; clone_size: .; v_call: TRBV28; d_call: TRBD2; j_call: TRBJ2-7
cdr3_nt: TGTGCCAGCAGCTTGCACATAGCGGGGCTCTTCTATGGCTACACCTTC; cdr3_aa: CASSLHIAGLFYGYTF; clone_size: .; v_call: TRBV5-5; d_call: .; j_call: TRBJ1-2
cdr3_nt: TGTGCCGCCACCGGACAGGGATTTTTTTACATTCAGTACTTC; cdr3_aa: CAATGQGFFYIQYF; clone_size: few; v_call: TRBV30; d_call: TRBD1; j_call: TRBJ2-4
cdr3_nt: TGTGCCAGCTCAGCGGGACTGAGCACAGATACGCAGTATTTT; cdr3_aa: CASSAGLSTDTQYF; clone_size: few; v_call: TRBV18; d_call: .; j_call: TRBJ2-3
cdr3_nt: TGTGCCAGCAGCCAAGAGACTAGCGGGAGGGTGGCGCAGTATTTT; cdr3_aa: CASSQETSGRVAQYF; clone_size: .; v_call: TRBV4-2; d_call: TRBD2; j_call: TRBJ2-3
cdr3_nt: TGTGCCAGCAGCCCCGGGACAGGCCTAGCCAAAAACATTCAGTACTTC; cdr3_aa: CASSPGTGLAKNIQYF; clone_size: .; v_call: TRBV5-4; d_call: TRBD1; j_call: TRBJ2-4
cdr3_nt: TGTGCCAGCAGCGTAGGGATAGGGCGGGAGGCAGATACGCAGTATTTT; cdr3_aa: CASSVGIGREADTQYF; clone_size: .; v_call: TRBV9; d_call: TRBD2; j_call: TRBJ2-3
cdr3_nt: TGCGCCAGCAGTCGAGACAGTACTTATGGCTACACCTTC; cdr3_aa: CASSRDSTYGYTF; clone_size: .; v_call: TRBV5-1; d_call: .; j_call: TRBJ1-2
cdr3_nt: TGTGCCAGCAAGGGGGCAGGGAATTCACCCCTCCACTTT; cdr3_aa: CASKGAGNSPLHF; clone_size: .; v_call: TRBV27; d_call: TRBD1; j_call: TRBJ1-6
cdr3_nt: TGTGCCAGCAGCTTATCTAGCGGGGCGAACACCGGGGAGCTGTTTTTT; cdr3_aa: CASSLSSGANTGELFF; clone_size: once; v_call: TRBV7-2; d_call: TRBD2; j_call: TRBJ2-2
cdr3_nt: TGCAGCGTTGAACTTAGGCTGGTCGGGGAGACCCAGTACTTC; cdr3_aa: CSVELRLVGETQYF; clone_size: .; v_call: TRBV29-1; d_call: .; j_call: TRBJ2-5
cdr3_nt: TGTGCCAGCTCACCGAAGGGACTAGCGGGGATCTCTGGGGCCAACGTCCTGACTTTC; cdr3_aa: CASSPKGLAGISGANVLTF; clone_size: .; v_call: TRBV18; d_call: TRBD2; j_call: TRBJ2-6
cdr3_nt: TGTGCCAGCAGCCTCCGGCTCAACACTGAAGCTTTCTTT; cdr3_aa: CASSLRLNTEAFF; clone_size: .; v_call: TRBV4-2; d_call: .; j_call: TRBJ1-1
cdr3_nt: TGTGCCAGCAGTGAATTGGTTATCGGCTCCTACGAGCAGTACTTC; cdr3_aa: CASSELVIGSYEQYF; clone_size: medium-sized; v_call: TRBV6-1; d_call: .; j_call: TRBJ2-7
cdr3_nt: TGTGCCAGCAGCCAAGGGAGTTCCGGAAACACCATATATTTT; cdr3_aa: CASSQGSSGNTIYF; clone_size: once; v_call: TRBV14; d_call: .; j_call: TRBJ1-3
cdr3_nt: TGCGCCAGCAGCTTGGGCGAGAACAACGTCCTGACTTTC; cdr3_aa: CASSLGENNVLTF; clone_size: few; v_call: TRBV5-1; d_call: .; j_call: TRBJ2-6
cdr3_nt: TGTGCCAGCACCAGTTACAGGGACTATGGCTACACCTTC; cdr3_aa: CASTSYRDYGYTF; clone_size: few; v_call: TRBV16; d_call: .; j_call: TRBJ1-2
cdr3_nt: TGTGCCAGCAGCTTCCAGGGGGCGCGGGAGACCCAGTACTTC; cdr3_aa: CASSFQGARETQYF; clone_size: .; v_call: TRBV11-2; d_call: TRBD1; j_call: TRBJ2-5
cdr3_nt: TGTGCCAGCAGTTTCGAAGAAAGGGGTGGCTACACCTTC; cdr3_aa: CASSFEERGGYTF; clone_size: medium-sized; v_call: TRBV6-5; d_call: .; j_call: TRBJ1-2
cdr3_nt: TGCGCCAGCAGCTTGGGTGGTAGCGGAGGCACTGAAGCTTTCTTT; cdr3_aa: CASSLGGSGGTEAFF; clone_size: few; v_call: TRBV5-1; d_call: .; j_call: TRBJ1-1
cdr3_nt: TGCAGCGGGAGGACAGGGGGGGGCACAGATACGCAGTATTTT; cdr3_aa: CSGRTGGGTDTQYF; clone_size: .; v_call: TRBV29-1; d_call: TRBD1; j_call: TRBJ2-3
cdr3_nt: TGTGCCTGGGGAGGAACCGGGGAGCTGTTTTTT; cdr3_aa: CAWGGTGELFF; clone_size: few; v_call: TRBV30; d_call: .; j_call: TRBJ2-2
cdr3_nt: TGTGCCTGGAATCCGGGACAGGGGAGTTCACCCCTCCACTTT; cdr3_aa: CAWNPGQGSSPLHF; clone_size: .; v_call: TRBV30; d_call: TRBD1; j_call: TRBJ1-6
cdr3_nt: TGTGCCAGCAGTGCTTCGACAGACTATGGCTACACCTTC; cdr3_aa: CASSASTDYGYTF; clone_size: few; v_call: TRBV6-1; d_call: .; j_call: TRBJ1-2
cdr3_nt: TGTGCCTGGAGTGGTCTAGCGGGCGGCGAGCAGTACTTC; cdr3_aa: CAWSGLAGGEQYF; clone_size: .; v_call: TRBV30; d_call: TRBD2; j_call: TRBJ2-7
cdr3_nt: TGTGCCAGTAGTCCCGTACTCAATGGGGAGCTGTTTTTT; cdr3_aa: CASSPVLNGELFF; clone_size: .; v_call: TRBV19; d_call: .; j_call: TRBJ2-2
cdr3_nt: TGTGCCAGCAGCTTGTACGTGCGGGACCAAGAGACCCAGTACTTC; cdr3_aa: CASSLYVRDQETQYF; clone_size: .; v_call: TRBV5-6; d_call: .; j_call: TRBJ2-5
cdr3_nt: TGCGCCAGCAGCTTGGCGGCAGGGAACTCCTATAATTCACCCCTCCACTTT; cdr3_aa: CASSLAAGNSYNSPLHF; clone_size: few; v_call: TRBV5-1; d_call: .; j_call: TRBJ1-6
cdr3_nt: TGTGCCAGCAGTGTTCCGGGACAGGCGAACACTGAAGCTTTCTTT; cdr3_aa: CASSVPGQANTEAFF; clone_size: few; v_call: TRBV2; d_call: TRBD1; j_call: TRBJ1-1
cdr3_nt: TGTGCCAGCAGCTTAACACTAGCGGGAGGAGAGACCCAGTACTTC; cdr3_aa: CASSLTLAGGETQYF; clone_size: few; v_call: TRBV5-6; d_call: TRBD2; j_call: TRBJ2-5
cdr3_nt: TGTGCCAGCAGCCGAAACATAGATCAGCCCCAGCATTTT; cdr3_aa: CASSRNIDQPQHF; clone_size: .; v_call: TRBV7-3; d_call: .; j_call: TRBJ1-5
cdr3_nt: TGTGCCAGCTCACCTTCTCCCAGGGCAGTTGAGACCCAGTACTTC; cdr3_aa: CASSPSPRAVETQYF; clone_size: few; v_call: TRBV18; d_call: .; j_call: TRBJ2-5
cdr3_nt: TGTGCCAGCTCACCTCCGGGTCCGGCCAATGAAAAACTGTTTTTT; cdr3_aa: CASSPPGPANEKLFF; clone_size: .; v_call: TRBV18; d_call: .; j_call: TRBJ1-4
cdr3_nt: TGTGCCAGCAGTCCGATTCTCACAGATACGCAGTATTTT; cdr3_aa: CASSPILTDTQYF; clone_size: few; v_call: TRBV7-9; d_call: .; j_call: TRBJ2-3